Listed below are T cell receptor beta chains from one sample, sequenced in a study of glioma-infiltrating T cells. MiXCR, applied by TCRdb to the multiplex PCR reads, yields one record per CDR3 protein. The repertoire includes 300,000 to 450,000 distinct CDR3 sequences, 35% to 45% of them detected once, and 12% sits in the top ten. Sequences were obtained from glioma tissue, nonneoplastic brain tissue, or PBMCs (not recorded which). The source is a human donor with low-grade glioma or glioblastoma, undergoing nonglioma brain surgery, or in good health (not recorded which). Both conserved end residues are part of each CDR3. The D gene is left open where the match is weak. The size of a clone is reported for some rows only, either as once, few or many, or as a class for expanded clones.

size: once; D: .; J: TRBJ1-2; V: TRBV19; DNA: TGTGCCAGTAGTATAGACCCGGGCAACTATGGCTACACCTTC; CDR3: CASSIDPGNYGYTF
size: .; D: .; J: TRBJ2-1; V: TRBV5-4; DNA: TGTGCCAGCAGCTTGGCCTCCCAGGCGGTTGAGCAGTTCTTC; CDR3: CASSLASQAVEQFF
size: few; D: .; J: TRBJ2-7; V: TRBV6-2/TRBV6-3; DNA: TGTGCCAGCAGTTACTCCACTCCGGGCAGGAGATACGAGCAGTACTTC; CDR3: CASSYSTPGRRYEQYF
size: .; D: .; J: TRBJ2-5; V: TRBV5-4; DNA: TGTGCCAGCAGCATCGGGACTCCAGAGACCCAGTACTTC; CDR3: CASSIGTPETQYF
size: few; D: .; J: TRBJ1-2; V: TRBV4-2; DNA: TGTGCCAGCAGCCAAGATAAGACGAACTATGGCTACACCTTC; CDR3: CASSQDKTNYGYTF
size: .; D: .; J: TRBJ1-2; V: TRBV6-5; DNA: TGTGCCAGCAGTTATCTGGGGCGCGTCTATGGCTACACCTTC; CDR3: CASSYLGRVYGYTF
size: .; D: TRBD2; J: TRBJ2-1; V: TRBV20-1; DNA: TGCAGTGCTAGAGATAGGACTAGCGGGAGAGGAGGGCAGTTCTTC; CDR3: CSARDRTSGRGGQFF
size: few; D: .; J: TRBJ2-1; V: TRBV12-3/TRBV12-4; DNA: TGTGCCAGCAGACACGACAGGAGGCCATACAATGAGCAGTTCTTC; CDR3: CASRHDRRPYNEQFF
size: .; D: .; J: TRBJ2-7; V: TRBV20-1; DNA: TGCAGTGCTCCCCCCCCCCCCTACGAGCAGTACTTC; CDR3: CSAPPPPYEQYF
size: once; D: .; J: TRBJ2-5; V: TRBV7-2; DNA: TGTGCCAGCAGCCCCGAGGCTAGGCGGTCGGAGACCCAGTACTTC; CDR3: CASSPEARRSETQYF
size: many; D: .; J: TRBJ2-5; V: TRBV27; DNA: TGTGCCAGCAGTCCCGTATGGACAGAACAAGAGACCCAGTACTTC; CDR3: CASSPVWTEQETQYF
size: many; D: .; J: TRBJ1-2; V: TRBV27; DNA: TGTGCCACCAGGACGGGCTATGGCTACACCTTC; CDR3: CATRTGYGYTF